The TCR beta chain described here comes from a study of human thymus T cells. A roughly 0.5-1 mL peripheral blood aliquot was taken intraoperatively from four of eight donors. The CDR3 has 15 residues. V lost 1 base, J lost 0 bases, and 9 bases lay in between. Germline V gene lookup returns CDR1 SGDLS and CDR2 YYNGEE. The data were produced by immunoSEQ multiplex PCR, yet TCRdb's version contains in-frame clones alone and is incomplete. The data contain tens of thousands of clones, nearly 95% of them singletons. Sequenced material: blood. The rearrangement uses TRBV9 and TRBJ2-3, with D hard to call. The sequence was obtained from a boy under two years old with a congenital heart defect but otherwise immunologically healthy. The CDR3: CASSVSERSTDTQYF. In DNA, the CDR3 is TGTGCCAGCAGCGTATCCGAGAGAAGCACAGATACGCAGTATTTT.